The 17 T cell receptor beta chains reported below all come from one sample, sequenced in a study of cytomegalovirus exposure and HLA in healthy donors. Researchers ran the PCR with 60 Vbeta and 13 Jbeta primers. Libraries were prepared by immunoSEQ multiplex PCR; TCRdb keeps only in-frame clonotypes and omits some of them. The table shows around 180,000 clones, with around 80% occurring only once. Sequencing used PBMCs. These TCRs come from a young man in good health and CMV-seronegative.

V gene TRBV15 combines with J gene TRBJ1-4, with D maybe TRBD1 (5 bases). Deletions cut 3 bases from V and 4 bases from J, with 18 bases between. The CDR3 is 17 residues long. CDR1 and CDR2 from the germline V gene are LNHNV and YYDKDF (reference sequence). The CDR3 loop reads CATSRAFSGRDNEKLFF. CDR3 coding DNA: TGTGCCACCAGCAGGGCCTTTTCAGGGAGGGATAATGAAAAACTGTTTTTT.

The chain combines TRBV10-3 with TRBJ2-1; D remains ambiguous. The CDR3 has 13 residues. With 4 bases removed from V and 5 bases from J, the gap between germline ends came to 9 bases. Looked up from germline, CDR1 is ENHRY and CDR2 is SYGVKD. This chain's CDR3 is CAISVSLHNEQFF. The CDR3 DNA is TGTGCCATCAGTGTTAGCCTCCACAATGAGCAGTTCTTC.

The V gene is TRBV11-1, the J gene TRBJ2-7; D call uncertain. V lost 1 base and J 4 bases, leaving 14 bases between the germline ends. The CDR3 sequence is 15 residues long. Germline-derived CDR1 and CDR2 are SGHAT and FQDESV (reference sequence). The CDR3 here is CASSLGGSSRYEQYF. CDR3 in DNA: TGTGCCAGCAGCTTAGGCGGATCGTCCCGTTACGAGCAGTACTTC.

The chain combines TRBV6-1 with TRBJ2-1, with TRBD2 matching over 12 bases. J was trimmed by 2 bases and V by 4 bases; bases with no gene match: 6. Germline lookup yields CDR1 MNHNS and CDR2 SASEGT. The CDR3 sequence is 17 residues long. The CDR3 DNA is TGTGCCAGCAGTGGAACCGGGACTAGCGGGCCCTACAATGAGCAGTTCTTC. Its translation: CASSGTGTSGPYNEQFF.

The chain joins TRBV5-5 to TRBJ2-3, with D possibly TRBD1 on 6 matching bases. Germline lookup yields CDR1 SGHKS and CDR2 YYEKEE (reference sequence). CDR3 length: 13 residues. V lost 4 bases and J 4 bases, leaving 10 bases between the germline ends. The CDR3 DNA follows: TGTGCCAGCAGCCCCAGGGGCCCAGATACGCAGTATTTT. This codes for CASSPRGPDTQYF. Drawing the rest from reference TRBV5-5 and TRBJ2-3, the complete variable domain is DAGVTQSPTHLIKTRGQQVTLRCSPISGHKSVSWYQQVLGQGPQFIFQYYEKEERGRGNFPDRFSARQFPNYSSELNVNALLLGDSALYLCASSPRGPDTQYFGPGTRLTVL.

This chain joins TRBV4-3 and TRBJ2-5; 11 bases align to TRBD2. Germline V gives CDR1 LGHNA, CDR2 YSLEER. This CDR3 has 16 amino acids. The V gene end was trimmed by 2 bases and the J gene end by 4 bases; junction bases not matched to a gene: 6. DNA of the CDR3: TGCGCCAGCAGCCAAATAGCGGGAGGGCCGGGAGAGACCCAGTACTTC. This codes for CASSQIAGGPGETQYF.

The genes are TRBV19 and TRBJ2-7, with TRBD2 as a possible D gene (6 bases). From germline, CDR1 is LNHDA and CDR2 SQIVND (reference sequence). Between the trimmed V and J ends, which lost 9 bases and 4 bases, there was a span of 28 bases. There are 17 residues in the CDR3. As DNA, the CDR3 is TGTGCCAGCTCTCCCGGATTAATGCGGGGAATTAGGTACGAGCAGTACTTC. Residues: CASSPGLMRGIRYEQYF. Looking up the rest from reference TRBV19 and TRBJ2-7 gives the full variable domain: DGGITQSPKYLFRKEGQNVTLSCEQNLNHDAMYWYRQDPGQGLRLIYYSQIVNDFQKGDIAEGYSVSREKKESFPLTVTSAQKNPTAFYLCASSPGLMRGIRYEQYFGPGTRLTVT.

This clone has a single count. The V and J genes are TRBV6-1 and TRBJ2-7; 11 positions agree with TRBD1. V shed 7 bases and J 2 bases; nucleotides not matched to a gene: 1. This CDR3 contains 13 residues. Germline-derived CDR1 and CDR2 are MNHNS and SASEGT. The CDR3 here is CASKGQGAYEQYF. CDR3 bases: TGTGCCAGCAAGGGACAGGGGGCCTACGAGCAGTACTTC.

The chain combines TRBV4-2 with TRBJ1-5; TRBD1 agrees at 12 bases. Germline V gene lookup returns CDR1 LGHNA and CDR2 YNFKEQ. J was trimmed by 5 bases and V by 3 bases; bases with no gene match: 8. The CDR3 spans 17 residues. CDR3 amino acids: CASSQGLGQGADQPQHF. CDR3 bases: TGTGCCAGCAGCCAGGGATTGGGACAGGGGGCCGATCAGCCCCAGCATTTT.

CDR3 sequence: CASSLMTSWGADTQYF. The CDR3 region has the DNA TGCGCCAGCAGCTTAATGACTAGTTGGGGCGCAGATACGCAGTATTTT. The chain is built from TRBV5-1 and TRBJ2-3, with a possible D match to TRBD2 (6 bases). CDR1 is SGHRS and CDR2 is YFSETQ in the germline V gene. The V and J ends lost 2 bases and 4 bases respectively, with 17 bases between them. The CDR3 extends over 16 amino acids.

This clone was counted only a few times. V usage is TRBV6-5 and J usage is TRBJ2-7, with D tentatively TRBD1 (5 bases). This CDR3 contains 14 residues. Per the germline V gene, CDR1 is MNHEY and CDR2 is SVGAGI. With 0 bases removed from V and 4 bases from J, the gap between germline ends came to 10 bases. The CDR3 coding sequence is TGTGCCAGCAGTTACTCCGATGGGGCGTACGAGCAGTACTTC. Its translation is CASSYSDGAYEQYF.

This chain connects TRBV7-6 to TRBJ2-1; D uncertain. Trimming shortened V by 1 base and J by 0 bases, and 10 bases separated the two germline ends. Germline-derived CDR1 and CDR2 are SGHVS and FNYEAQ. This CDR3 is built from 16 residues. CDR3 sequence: CASSLGGRSSYNEQFF. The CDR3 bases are TGTGCCAGCAGCTTAGGCGGCCGGAGCTCCTACAATGAGCAGTTCTTC.

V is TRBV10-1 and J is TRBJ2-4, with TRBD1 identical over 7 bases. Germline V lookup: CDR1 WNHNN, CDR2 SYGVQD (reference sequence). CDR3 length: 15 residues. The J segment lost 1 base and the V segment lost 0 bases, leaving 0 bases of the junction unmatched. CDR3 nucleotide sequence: TGCGCCAGCAGTGAGTCGGGACAGGCCAAAAACATTCAGTACTTC. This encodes CASSESGQAKNIQYF.

CDR3 amino acids: CASSRGLAGGPNYNEQFF. CDR3 DNA: TGTGCCAGTAGTAGGGGACTAGCGGGAGGGCCTAATTACAATGAGCAGTTCTTC. V usage is TRBV19 and J usage is TRBJ2-1, with 16 bases matching TRBD2. The CDR3 has 18 residues. Germline V CDR1 and CDR2: LNHDA, SQIVND (reference sequence). V shed 4 bases and J 4 bases; nucleotides not matched to a gene: 7.

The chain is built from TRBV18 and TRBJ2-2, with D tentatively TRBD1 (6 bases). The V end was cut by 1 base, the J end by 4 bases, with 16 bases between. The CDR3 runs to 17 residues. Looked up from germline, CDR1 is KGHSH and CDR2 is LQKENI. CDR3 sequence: CASSPLVPTGITGELFF. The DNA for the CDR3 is TGTGCCAGCTCACCACTAGTCCCAACAGGGATCACCGGGGAGCTGTTTTTT.

As DNA, the CDR3 is TGTGCCACCAGCAGAGAAGGGGGAGGGGAAGAAAAACTGTTTTTT. Translation gives CATSREGGGEEKLFF. V is TRBV15 and J is TRBJ1-4; a weak D match, TRBD1 (6 bases). Germline loops: CDR1 LNHNV, CDR2 YYDKDF (reference sequence). CDR3 length: 15 amino acids. Trimming shortened V by 0 bases and J by 8 bases, and 13 bases separated the two germline ends. The complete variable domain, with remaining parts taken from reference TRBV15 and TRBJ1-4, reads DAMVIQNPRYQVTQFGKPVTLSCSQTLNHNVMYWYQQKSSQAPKLLFHYYDKDFNNEADTPDNFQSRRPNTSFCFLDIRSPGLGDTAMYLCATSREGGGEEKLFFGSGTQLSVL.

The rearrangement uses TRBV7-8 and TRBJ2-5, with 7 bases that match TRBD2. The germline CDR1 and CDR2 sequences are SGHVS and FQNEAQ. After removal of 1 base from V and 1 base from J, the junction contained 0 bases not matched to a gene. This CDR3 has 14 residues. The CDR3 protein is CASSLGGGQETQYF. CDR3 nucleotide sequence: TGTGCCAGCAGCTTAGGGGGGGGCCAAGAGACCCAGTACTTC.